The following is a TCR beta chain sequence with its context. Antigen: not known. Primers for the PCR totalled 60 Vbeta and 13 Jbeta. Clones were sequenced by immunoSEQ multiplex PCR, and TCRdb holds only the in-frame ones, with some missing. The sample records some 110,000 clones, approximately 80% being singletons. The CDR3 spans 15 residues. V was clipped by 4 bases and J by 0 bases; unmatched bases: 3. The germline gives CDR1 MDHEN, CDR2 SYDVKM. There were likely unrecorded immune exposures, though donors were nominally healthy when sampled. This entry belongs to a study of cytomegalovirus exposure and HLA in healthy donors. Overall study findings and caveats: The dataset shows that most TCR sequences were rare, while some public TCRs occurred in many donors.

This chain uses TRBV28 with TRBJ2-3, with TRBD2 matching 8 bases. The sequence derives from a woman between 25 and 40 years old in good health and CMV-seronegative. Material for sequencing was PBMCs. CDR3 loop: CASSWSSGSTDTQYF. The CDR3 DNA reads TGTGCCAGCAGTTGGTCTAGCGGGAGCACAGATACGCAGTATTTT.